In its sample, the clone carrying this T cell receptor (beta chain) was seen once. The target antigen is unknown. CDR3 size: 16 residues. Germline V lookup: CDR1 SGHTA, CDR2 FQGTGA. V lost 5 bases and J lost 4; bases outside the gene matches: 10. The data were obtained in a study of T cells in Graves' hyperthyroidism and ophthalmopathy. TCR beta CDR3 region amplification was performed from RNA transcripts. The TCR CDR3 was amplified in a first-round RT-PCR using the HTBI primer set. TCRdb processed the multiplex PCR reads anew with MiXCR; each CDR3 protein has one entry. Among about 560,000 distinct CDR3 sequences listed, about 15% were seen once. Diagnosis of hyperthyroidism was new in patients aged 18 to 65, and its duration was under 2 months. Exclusion of patients followed from uncontrolled infection, other autoimmune disease, pregnancy or lactation. Diagnostic assessment was based on clinical symptoms, serum thyroxine and TRAb, thyroid ultrasound and orbital computed tomography.

General observations from the study: Researchers found most expanded thyroid clonotypes above 0.001 in blood as well.

The chain couples TRBV7-3 to TRBJ2-2; 7 bases match TRBD1. This clonotype originated in a woman in her 30s with Graves' hyperthyroidism. The sequencing sample was made of blood. For the CDR3, the DNA is TGTGCCAGCAGCCGTCACCGGGACAGTATCACCGGGGAGCTGTTTTTT. Residues: CASSRHRDSITGELFF.